The rows below give T cell receptor beta chains drawn from one sample of a study of T cell responses to AZD1222 COVID-19 vaccine. The protocol was immunoSEQ multiplex PCR, while the TCRdb copy is restricted to in-frame clones and leaves out a portion. The profile shows 250,000 to 300,000 clones, 85% to 95% of them singletons. The sample was peripheral blood, taken 28 days after the second AZD1222 dose. The receptors were sampled from an adult who received the AZD1222 COVID-19 vaccine. The CDR3 runs from the conserved cysteine through the conserved F or W. Fields, in order: V gene, clone size, J gene, D gene, CDR3 protein, CDR3 DNA. The D gene is left open where the match is weak. Expanded clones are given a class, and other clones once, few, many or no size at all.

>TRBV27|NA|TRBJ2-7|TRBD2
CASSLRPSGRELPYEQYF
TGTGCCAGCAGTTTACGGCCTAGCGGGAGGGAACTCCCCTACGAGCAGTACTTC
>TRBV2|few|TRBJ2-7|TRBD2
CASSEVASGEQYF
TGTGCCAGCAGTGAAGTCGCTAGCGGCGAGCAGTACTTC
>TRBV6-6|NA|TRBJ2-4|NA
CASSYPKVAKNIQYF
TGTGCCAGCAGTTACCCGAAGGTAGCCAAAAACATTCAGTACTTC
>TRBV29-1|once|TRBJ1-1|NA
CSVVRQGIEAFF
TGCAGCGTTGTGAGGCAGGGGATTGAAGCTTTCTTT
>TRBV28|once|TRBJ2-2|TRBD1
CASRTTGGPGELFF
TGTGCCAGCAGGACGACAGGGGGTCCCGGGGAGCTGTTTTTT
>TRBV3-1/TRBV3-2|NA|TRBJ1-4|NA
CASSQGAGGNEKLFF
TGTGCCAGCAGCCAAGGGGCAGGAGGAAATGAAAAACTGTTTTTT
>TRBV5-1|NA|TRBJ2-1|TRBD1
CASSLGTGSNEQFF
TGCGCCAGCAGCTTAGGGACAGGGTCGAATGAGCAGTTCTTC
>TRBV7-3|few|TRBJ2-7|TRBD2
CASSSTLAGDSLHEQYF
TGTGCCAGCAGCTCAACCCTAGCGGGAGATTCCCTCCACGAGCAGTACTTC
>TRBV3-1/TRBV3-2|NA|TRBJ1-5|NA
CASSQVDRQPQHF
TGTGCCAGCAGCCAAGTAGACAGGCAGCCCCAGCATTTT
>TRBV20-1|NA|TRBJ2-7|NA
CSASAGAVIEQYF
TGCAGTGCTAGTGCAGGGGCCGTCATCGAGCAGTACTTC
>TRBV20-1|once|TRBJ1-1|NA
CSASMDTDTEAFF
TGCAGTGCTAGTATGGACACCGACACTGAAGCTTTCTTT
>TRBV5-1|NA|TRBJ1-1|NA
CASSFAGQLAEAFF
TGCGCCAGCAGCTTTGCAGGGCAGCTAGCTGAAGCTTTCTTT
>TRBV5-1|NA|TRBJ2-5|NA
CASSLRGNRETQYF
TGCGCCAGCAGCTTGCGGGGGAATAGAGAGACCCAGTACTTC
>TRBV7-7|NA|TRBJ2-2|TRBD2
CASSAVPGGTNTGELFF
TGTGCCAGCAGCGCCGTACCCGGGGGGACGAACACCGGGGAGCTGTTTTTT
>TRBV28|NA|TRBJ1-3|NA
CASSQSDSLGNTIYF
TGTGCCAGCAGTCAGTCCGACAGCCTGGGAAACACCATATATTTT
>TRBV27|NA|TRBJ1-4|TRBD1
CASRKGGGTEKLFF
TGTGCCAGCAGAAAAGGGGGCGGAACTGAAAAACTGTTTTTT
>TRBV20-1|NA|TRBJ2-7|NA
CSVRAYEQYF
TGCAGTGTTAGAGCCTACGAGCAGTACTTC
>TRBV5-1|NA|TRBJ2-5|NA
CASSPGPLGQETQYF
TGCGCCAGCAGCCCGGGGCCTCTGGGGCAAGAGACCCAGTACTTC
>TRBV5-1|NA|TRBJ2-2|NA
CASSLPLVGTGELFF
TGCGCCAGCAGCTTGCCTTTGGTCGGCACCGGGGAGCTGTTTTTT
>TRBV4-3|NA|TRBJ2-7|TRBD2
CASSQEASGSYEQYF
TGCGCCAGCAGCCAAGAAGCTAGCGGGAGTTACGAGCAGTACTTC
>TRBV20-1|NA|TRBJ1-5|NA
CSASQWAVNQPQHF
TGCAGTGCTAGTCAGTGGGCAGTAAATCAGCCCCAGCATTTT
>TRBV2|NA|TRBJ2-7|NA
CASSDGTGSGAYEQYF
TGTGCCAGCAGTGACGGCACAGGCTCCGGGGCCTACGAGCAGTACTTC
>TRBV2|NA|TRBJ2-5|NA
CASSEARSHYGTQYF
TGTGCCAGCAGTGAAGCCCGCTCCCATTACGGGACCCAGTACTTC
>TRBV7-6|NA|TRBJ1-1|TRBD1
CASSFGQGAEAFF
TGTGCCAGCAGCTTCGGACAGGGGGCTGAAGCTTTCTTT
>TRBV6-5|NA|TRBJ2-1|NA
CASSLSRHEQFF
TGTGCCAGCAGTCTCTCGCGGCATGAGCAGTTCTTC
>TRBV4-2|NA|TRBJ1-5|NA
CASSQDSRGKGQPQHF
TGTGCCAGCAGCCAAGATTCGAGGGGTAAGGGTCAGCCCCAGCATTTT
>TRBV28|few|TRBJ1-5|NA
CASSLFQGLNQPQHF
TGTGCCAGCAGTTTATTCCAGGGGCTCAATCAGCCCCAGCATTTT
>TRBV9|NA|TRBJ1-6|TRBD1
CASSGQGNSPLHF
TGTGCCAGCTCAGGACAGGGTAATTCACCCCTCCACTTT
>TRBV3-1/TRBV3-2|NA|TRBJ1-2|TRBD1
CASSQGFGTGGYGYTF
TGTGCCAGCAGCCAAGGGTTTGGGACAGGGGGATATGGCTACACCTTC
>TRBV15|NA|TRBJ2-1|NA
CATGRPQHNEQFF
TGTGCCACCGGAAGGCCACAGCACAATGAGCAGTTCTTC
>TRBV28|NA|TRBJ1-5|NA
CASSLGDYYSNQPQHF
TGTGCCAGCAGTTTAGGCGACTACTATAGCAATCAGCCCCAGCATTTT
>TRBV27|NA|TRBJ1-4|NA
CASRRRFDNEKLFF
TGTGCCAGCAGACGCAGGTTCGATAATGAAAAACTGTTTTTT
>TRBV28|few|TRBJ1-6|TRBD1
CASSSPPGTGRSPLHF
TGTGCCAGCAGCTCACCCCCGGGGACAGGGAGGTCACCCCTCCACTTT
>TRBV6-5|NA|TRBJ1-6|TRBD1
CASSRDREDSPLHF
TGTGCCAGCAGCCGGGACAGGGAGGATTCACCCCTCCACTTT
>TRBV28|NA|TRBJ1-2|NA
CASSFWRYGYTF
TGTGCCAGCAGTTTTTGGCGCTATGGCTACACCTTC
>TRBV4-3|NA|TRBJ2-7|NA
CASSQDWAAGRSSEQYF
TGCGCCAGCAGCCAAGACTGGGCGGCAGGGCGATCGTCCGAGCAGTACTTC
>TRBV3-1/TRBV3-2|NA|TRBJ1-5|NA
CASSSDGQPQHF
TGTGCCAGCAGCTCCGACGGGCAGCCCCAGCATTTT
>TRBV3-1/TRBV3-2|NA|TRBJ1-2|NA
CASSQEGGITNYGYTF
TGTGCCAGCAGCCAAGAAGGTGGGATCACGAACTATGGCTACACCTTC
>TRBV7-2|NA|TRBJ2-2|NA
CASSSRDTNTGELFF
TGTGCCAGCAGCTCGCGGGATACCAACACCGGGGAGCTGTTTTTT
>TRBV2|NA|TRBJ1-1|NA
CASSVVGPRSGTEAFF
TGTGCCAGCAGTGTTGTGGGACCCCGGAGTGGCACTGAAGCTTTCTTT
>TRBV4-1|NA|TRBJ1-5|NA
CASSQDLAVSNQPQHF
TGCGCCAGCAGCCAAGATTTGGCAGTTAGCAATCAGCCCCAGCATTTT
>TRBV28|NA|TRBJ2-7|NA
CASSEILTAAPYEQYF
TGTGCCAGCAGTGAAATCCTGACAGCCGCTCCCTACGAGCAGTACTTC
>TRBV6-5|NA|TRBJ1-4|NA
CASSRELRAELFF
TGTGCCAGCAGTAGAGAACTCCGCGCAGAACTGTTTTTT
>TRBV6-5|NA|TRBJ1-3|NA
CARPGAGEINTIYF
TGTGCCCGCCCCGGGGCAGGGGAAATAAACACCATATATTTT
>TRBV19|NA|TRBJ2-5|TRBD1
CASSDSGTGSKTQYF
TGTGCCAGTAGTGACTCCGGGACAGGGTCCAAGACCCAGTACTTC
>TRBV3-1/TRBV3-2|NA|TRBJ2-7|TRBD1
CASSQKGTGGFGQYF
TGTGCCAGCAGCCAGAAGGGGACAGGGGGCTTCGGGCAGTACTTC
>TRBV20-1|once|TRBJ2-1|NA
CSARGDNEQFF
TGCAGTGCTCGCGGGGACAATGAGCAGTTCTTC
>TRBV7-9|NA|TRBJ1-2|NA
CASSFDKLRGYTF
TGTGCCAGCAGCTTTGACAAGCTCCGCGGCTACACCTTC
>TRBV29-1|NA|TRBJ1-1|NA
CSVEPRRDTEAFF
TGCAGCGTTGAACCCCGGAGAGACACTGAAGCTTTCTTT
>TRBV30|NA|TRBJ1-2|NA
CAWSVGQPYGYTF
TGTGCCTGGAGTGTTGGGCAGCCCTATGGCTACACCTTC
>TRBV27|NA|TRBJ1-5|NA
CASRRGGQPQHF
TGTGCCAGCCGAAGGGGGGGACAGCCCCAGCATTTT
>TRBV9|NA|TRBJ2-7|TRBD1
CASLGTGILLYEQYF
TGTGCCAGCCTCGGGACAGGGATACTACTCTACGAGCAGTACTTC
>TRBV10-3|NA|TRBJ1-1|NA
CAISEGRENTEAFF
TGTGCCATCAGTGAGGGCAGGGAGAACACTGAAGCTTTCTTT
>TRBV21-1|NA|TRBJ2-1|NA
CASSKLAGNNEQFF
TGTGCCAGCAGCAAACTAGCGGGAAACAATGAGCAGTTCTTC
>TRBV19|NA|TRBJ2-3|NA
CASRPGQGSTDTQYF
TGTGCCAGTAGGCCGGGGCAGGGGAGCACAGATACGCAGTATTTT
>TRBV10-3|once|TRBJ1-5|NA
CAIKDQGYQPQHF
TGTGCCATCAAAGATCAGGGGTATCAGCCCCAGCATTTT
>TRBV14|once|TRBJ2-5|TRBD2
CASSRFTGTSQETQYF
TGTGCCAGCAGCCGCTTTACCGGGACTAGTCAAGAGACCCAGTACTTC
>TRBV4-1|NA|TRBJ1-1|NA
CASSQGASGTEAFF
TGCGCCAGCAGCCAAGGGGCCAGCGGTACTGAAGCTTTCTTT
>TRBV6-5|NA|TRBJ1-6|NA
CASRVYRAGDSPLHF
TGTGCCAGCAGAGTCTACAGGGCCGGGGATTCACCCCTCCACTTT
>TRBV29-1|NA|TRBJ2-7|TRBD2
CSVRTSGRGLTYEQYF
TGCAGCGTCAGGACTAGCGGGAGAGGGCTAACCTACGAGCAGTACTTC